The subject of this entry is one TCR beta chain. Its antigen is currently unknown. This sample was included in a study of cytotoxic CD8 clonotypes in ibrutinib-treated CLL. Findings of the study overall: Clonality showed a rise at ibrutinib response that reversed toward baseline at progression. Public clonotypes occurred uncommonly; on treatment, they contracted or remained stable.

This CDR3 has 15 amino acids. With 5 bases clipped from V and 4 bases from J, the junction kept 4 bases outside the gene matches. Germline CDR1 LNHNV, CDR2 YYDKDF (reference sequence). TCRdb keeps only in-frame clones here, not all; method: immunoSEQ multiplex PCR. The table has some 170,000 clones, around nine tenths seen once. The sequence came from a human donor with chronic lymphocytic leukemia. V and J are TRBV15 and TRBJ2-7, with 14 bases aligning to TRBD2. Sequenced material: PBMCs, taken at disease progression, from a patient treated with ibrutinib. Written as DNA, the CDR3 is TGTGCCACCAGCTGGAGACTAGCGGGAGGGTACGAGCAGTACTTC. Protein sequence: CATSWRLAGGYEQYF.